Given below is one T cell receptor beta chain in context. Its antigen is as yet unknown. There were likely unrecorded immune exposures, though donors were nominally healthy when sampled. The data were taken from a study of cytomegalovirus exposure and HLA in healthy donors. Amplification used 60 Vbeta primers and 13 Jbeta primers. Generated by immunoSEQ multiplex PCR, the TCRdb table keeps only in-frame clones and is missing some. The sample has under 150,000 clones, just under 80% seen once. Whole-study results and caveats: The study recorded 150 to 200 TCR beta chains that were cytomegalovirus-associated. Most of the TCR beta V segments (in an earlier analysis) were productive either about 87% or about 30% of the time. Near-uniform donor sequencing depth was presumed by presence/absence analyses.

The TCR comes from a woman between 18 and 29 years old in good health and CMV-seronegative. Specimen: PBMCs.

CDR3 protein: CASRLNPGVYEQYF. Here the CDR3 DNA reads TGCGCCAGCAGGCTGAACCCAGGGGTGTACGAGCAGTACTTC. The V and J genes are TRBV5-1 and TRBJ2-7; D perhaps matches TRBD1 (6 bases). CDR1 is SGHRS, CDR2 YFSETQ, per germline. The CDR3 loop spans 14 amino acids. The ends were cut back, 5 bases at V and 4 bases at J, with 16 bases in the middle.